This note documents a single TCR beta chain sequence. What it binds is not known. These data come from a study of T cell responses to AZD1222 COVID-19 vaccine. Findings and limits, study-wide: Only 5 to 7 AZD1222 recipients tested seropositive at baseline. Among the donors, most were white British and more were female, and clonal diversity was possibly underestimated. Reportedly, nearly half of unique spike TCRs recognized epitopes outside B.1.351/B.1.1.7 mutations.

Some clones are missing from TCRdb's copy, which holds only in-frame ones; the method was immunoSEQ multiplex PCR. Of approximately 44,000 clones in the sample, around 80% are singletons; the top ten hold about 3.9%. The germline gives CDR1 SGHDT, CDR2 YYEEEE. Trimming left V 4 bases short and J 3 bases short, with 19 bases between. This CDR3 region has 17 residues. The sample consisted of peripheral blood, taken on day 0 of AZD1222 vaccination. The V call is TRBV5-6, the J call TRBJ2-2; D possibly uses TRBD1 or TRBD2 (5 bases each). The origin of this receptor is an adult in good health. The CDR3 DNA sequence: TGTGCCAGCAGCCACTTGTTATGGTTGGGGGACACCGGGGAGCTGTTTTTT. The encoded protein is CASSHLLWLGDTGELFF.